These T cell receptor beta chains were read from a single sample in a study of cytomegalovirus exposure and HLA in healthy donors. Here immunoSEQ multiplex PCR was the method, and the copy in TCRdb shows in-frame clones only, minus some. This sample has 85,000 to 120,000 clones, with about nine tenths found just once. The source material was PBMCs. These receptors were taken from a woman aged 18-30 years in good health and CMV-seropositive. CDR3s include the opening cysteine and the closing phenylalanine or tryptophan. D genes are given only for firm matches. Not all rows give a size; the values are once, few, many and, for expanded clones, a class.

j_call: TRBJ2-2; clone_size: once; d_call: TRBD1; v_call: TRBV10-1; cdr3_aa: CASSVKQGAGELFF; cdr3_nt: TGCGCCAGCAGTGTGAAACAGGGGGCCGGGGAGCTGTTTTTT
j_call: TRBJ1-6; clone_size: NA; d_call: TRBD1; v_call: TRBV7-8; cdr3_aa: CASSERGQGSNSPLHF; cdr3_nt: TGTGCCAGCAGCGAACGAGGACAGGGAAGTAATTCACCCCTCCACTTT
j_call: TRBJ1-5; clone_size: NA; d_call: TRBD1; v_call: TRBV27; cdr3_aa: CASSLGTGRYQPQHF; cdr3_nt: TGTGCCAGCAGTTTAGGGACAGGGCGTTATCAGCCCCAGCATTTT
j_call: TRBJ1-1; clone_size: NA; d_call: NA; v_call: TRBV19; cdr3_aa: CASSMSGNTEAFF; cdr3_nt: TGTGCCAGTAGTATGTCAGGGAACACTGAAGCTTTCTTT
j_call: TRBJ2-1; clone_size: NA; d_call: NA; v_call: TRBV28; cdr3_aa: CASSHTTGNYDEQFF; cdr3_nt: TGTGCCAGCAGCCATACTACAGGGAACTACGATGAGCAGTTCTTC
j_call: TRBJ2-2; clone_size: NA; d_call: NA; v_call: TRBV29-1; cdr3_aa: CSVEYRATGELFF; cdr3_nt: TGCAGCGTTGAATACAGGGCCACCGGGGAGCTGTTTTTT
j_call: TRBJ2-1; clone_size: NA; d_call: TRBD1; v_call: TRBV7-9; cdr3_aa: CASSRGQGDYNEQFF; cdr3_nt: TGTGCCAGCAGCAGGGGACAGGGGGACTACAATGAGCAGTTCTTC
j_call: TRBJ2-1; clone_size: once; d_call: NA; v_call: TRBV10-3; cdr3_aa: CAISADSNEQFF; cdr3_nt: TGTGCCATCAGTGCGGACAGCAATGAGCAGTTCTTC
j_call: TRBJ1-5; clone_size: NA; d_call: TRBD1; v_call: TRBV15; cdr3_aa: CATSRDRGQLYSNQPQHF; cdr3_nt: TGTGCCACCAGCAGAGATCGGGGACAGCTTTATAGCAATCAGCCCCAGCATTTT
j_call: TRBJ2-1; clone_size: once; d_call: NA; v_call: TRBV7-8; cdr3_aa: CASSIERGAQGNEQFF; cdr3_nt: TGTGCCAGCAGTATTGAACGGGGGGCACAGGGAAATGAGCAGTTCTTC
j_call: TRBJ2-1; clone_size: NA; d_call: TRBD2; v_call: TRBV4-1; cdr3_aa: CASSHVQRGGTYNEQFF; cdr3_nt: TGCGCCAGCAGCCATGTCCAGCGGGGGGGGACCTACAATGAGCAGTTCTTC
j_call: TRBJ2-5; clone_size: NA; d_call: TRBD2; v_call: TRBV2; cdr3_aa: CASSGEGPRTQYF; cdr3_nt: TGTGCCAGCAGTGGGGAGGGACCTCGGACCCAGTACTTC
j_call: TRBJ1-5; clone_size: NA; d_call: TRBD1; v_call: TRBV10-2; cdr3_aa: CASSTDRGLGQPQHF; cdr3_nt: TGCGCCAGCAGCACTGACAGGGGGCTTGGTCAGCCCCAGCATTTT
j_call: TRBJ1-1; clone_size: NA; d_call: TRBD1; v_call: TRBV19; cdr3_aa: CASRPGQAPNTEAFF; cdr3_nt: TGTGCCAGTAGACCCGGACAGGCCCCGAACACTGAAGCTTTCTTT
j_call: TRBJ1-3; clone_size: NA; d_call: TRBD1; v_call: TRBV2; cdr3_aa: CASSGLKGTGGRDTIYF; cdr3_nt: TGTGCCAGCAGTGGCCTCAAAGGGACAGGGGGCAGGGACACCATATATTTT
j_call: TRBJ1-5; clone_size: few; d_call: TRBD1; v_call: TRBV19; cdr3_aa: CASRPTGTNQPQHF; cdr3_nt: TGTGCCAGTAGACCGACAGGGACAAATCAGCCCCAGCATTTT
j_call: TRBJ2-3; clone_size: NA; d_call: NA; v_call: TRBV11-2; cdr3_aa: CASSLLGTTDYTDTQYF; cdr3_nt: TGTGCCAGCAGCTTACTGGGGACAACGGATTACACAGATACGCAGTATTTT
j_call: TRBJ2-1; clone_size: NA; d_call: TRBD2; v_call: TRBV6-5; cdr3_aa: CASSYLRAGGTHEQFF; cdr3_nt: TGTGCCAGCAGTTACCTTCGCGCGGGGGGTACTCATGAGCAGTTCTTC
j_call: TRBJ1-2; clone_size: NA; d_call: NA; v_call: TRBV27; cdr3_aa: CASSSNTGNRGYTF; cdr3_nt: TGTGCCAGCAGTTCCAATACAGGGAATCGGGGCTACACCTTC
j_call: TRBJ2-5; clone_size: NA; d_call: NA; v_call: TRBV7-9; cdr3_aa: CASEGGGRETQYF; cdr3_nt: TGTGCCAGCGAAGGGGGGGGCCGGGAGACCCAGTACTTC
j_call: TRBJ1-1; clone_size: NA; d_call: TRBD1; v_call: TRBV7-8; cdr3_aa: CASSTGQGKSEAFF; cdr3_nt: TGTGCCAGCAGCACCGGACAGGGAAAGAGTGAAGCTTTCTTT
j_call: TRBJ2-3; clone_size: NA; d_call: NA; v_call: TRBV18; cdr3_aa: CASSPIPSVTDTQYF; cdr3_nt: TGTGCCAGCTCACCAATCCCCTCAGTCACAGATACGCAGTATTTT
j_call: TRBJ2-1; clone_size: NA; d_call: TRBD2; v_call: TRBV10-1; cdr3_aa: CASSESALRAGSSYNEQFF; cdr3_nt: TGCGCCAGCAGTGAAAGTGCGTTGCGAGCGGGGAGCTCCTACAATGAGCAGTTCTTC
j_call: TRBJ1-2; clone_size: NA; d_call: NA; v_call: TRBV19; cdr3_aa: CASSTDYRENYGYTF; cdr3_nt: TGTGCCAGTAGTACCGACTACCGGGAGAACTATGGTTACACCTTC
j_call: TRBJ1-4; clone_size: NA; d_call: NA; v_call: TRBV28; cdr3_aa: CASSLWKGGEEKLFF; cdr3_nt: TGTGCCAGCAGTTTATGGAAAGGGGGGGAGGAAAAACTGTTTTTT
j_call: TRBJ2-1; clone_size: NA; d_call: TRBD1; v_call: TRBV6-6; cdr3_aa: CASRDRPYNEQFF; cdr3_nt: TGTGCCAGCAGGGACAGGCCCTACAATGAGCAGTTCTTC